This TCR beta chain was recorded in a study of blood T cell repertoires in COVID-19. At the level of the study: Sites in the United States, Italy and Spain provided acute and convalescent COVID-19 samples.

CDR3 length: 13 residues. CDR1 SGHAT and CDR2 FQNNGV come from the germline V gene. The V end was cut by 5 bases, the J end by 7 bases, with 12 bases between. Per the authors' pipeline: Amplification of reference gene primers provided the estimated nucleated cell counts. The repertoire was sequenced with immunoSEQ multiplex PCR; TCRdb's copy has only in-frame clones and lacks some. The V and J calls and clone size are taken from that table; D and trimming were inferred from the DNA. The table has roughly 150,000 clones, around 75% seen once; the top ten hold 11% to 15%. The receptor comes from a woman of 80 years or more with acute or convalescent COVID-19. This chain links TRBV11-2 with TRBJ2-4; D is possibly TRBD2 (7 bases). Sample: peripheral blood. The DNA for the CDR3 is TGTGCCAGCAGCATGGGGGGGCGGAACATTCAGTACTTC. This sequence encodes CASSMGGRNIQYF. Drawing the rest from reference TRBV11-2 and TRBJ2-4, the complete variable domain is EAGVAQSPRYKIIEKRQSVAFWCNPISGHATLYWYQQILGQGPKLLIQFQNNGVVDDSQLPKDRFSAERLKGVDSTLKIQPAKLEDSAVYLCASSMGGRNIQYFGAGTRLSVL.